These 23 T cell receptor beta chains share one sample of origin, sequenced in a study of Graves' ophthalmopathy and Graves' hyperthyroidism. Amplification from RNA transcripts yielded the TCR beta CDR3 regions. Second-round multiplex PCR came after a first-round RT-PCR that employed HTBI primers. TCRdb re-called the multiplex PCR reads through MiXCR, storing one row per CDR3 protein. The sample lists hundreds of thousands of distinct CDR3 sequences; 35% to 45% were seen once. Sequencing input: peripheral blood. These receptors were taken from an adult man with Graves' ophthalmopathy.

This clonotype was recorded many times. The V and J genes are TRBV2 and TRBJ1-1, with unresolved D. The germline V gene has CDR1 SNHLY and CDR2 FYNNEI. The CDR3 consists of 10 residues. V was clipped by 6 bases and J by 8 bases, with 7 bases between them. The CDR3 DNA reads as TGTGCCAGCAGGGTTGTGGAAGCTTTCTTT. Translated, it gives CASRVVEAFF.

This clonotype was counted at least ten times. The chain combines TRBV5-1 with TRBJ2-5, with a possible D match to TRBD1 (5 bases). Germline-derived CDR1 and CDR2 are SGHRS and YFSETQ. The CDR3 is made up of 13 amino acids. The V end lost 4 bases, the J end lost 2 bases, and 9 bases lay between the germline ends. The CDR3 loop is CASSATEQETQYF. For the CDR3, the DNA is TGCGCCAGCAGCGCGACAGAACAAGAGACCCAGTACTTC.

V and J are TRBV6-6 and TRBJ1-6; 8 bases are shared with TRBD1. From germline, CDR1 is MNHNY and CDR2 SVGAGI (reference sequence). The CDR3 has 16 residues. The junction had 11 bases not matched to a gene; V was cut back by 2 bases and J by 11 bases. CDR3 bases: TGTGCCAGCAGTTACGGGAGGACAGGGACTCGAGCACCCCTCCACTTT. Amino acids: CASSYGRTGTRAPLHF.

The sample holds many counts of this clonotype. This chain joins TRBV14 and TRBJ1-4; D is perhaps TRBD1 (6 bases). V shed 1 base and J shed 8 bases, with 14 bases lying between them. The length of the CDR3 is 15 residues. From germline, CDR1 is SGHDN and CDR2 FVKESK. Written as DNA, the CDR3 is TGTGCCAGCAGCCAAGTTAACAGGGCGGACGAAAAACTGTTTTTT. This translates into CASSQVNRADEKLFF.

The chain employs TRBV7-8 and TRBJ2-5, with D possibly called TRBD1 or TRBD2 (6 bases each). CDR1 and CDR2 (germline): SGHVS, FQNEAQ. The CDR3 is made up of 13 amino acids. The CDR3 loop reads CASPTGTWETQYF. In DNA, the CDR3 is TGTGCTAGCCCCACAGGGACTTGGGAGACCCAGTACTTC. The whole variable domain, remainder taken from reference TRBV7-8 and TRBJ2-5, is GAGVSQSPRYKVAKRGQDVALRCDPISGHVSLFWYQQALGQGPEFLTYFQNEAQLDKSGLPSDRFFAERPEGSVSTLKIQRTQQEDSAVYLCASPTGTWETQYFGPGTRLLVL.

Turning to this clonotype: The missing conserved phenylalanine or tryptophan at the end of this CDR3 makes a read error likely. It is unclear where the CDR3 begins or ends on the DNA, so no DNA is shown, and the CDR3 is as TCRdb lists it. This chain connects TRBV7-9 to TRBJ2-6; TRBD1 is the table's D call, not checked against the DNA. CDR1 SEHNR and CDR2 FQNEAQ come from the germline V gene (reference sequence). The CDR3 spans 8 residues, counting both ends. This CDR3 reads CASSGTTS.

The chain couples TRBV24-1 to TRBJ2-5, with TRBD1 identical over 8 bases. This CDR3 is 14 amino acids long. Germline values: CDR1 KGHDR, CDR2 SFDVKD. The V and J ends lost 9 bases and 5 bases, in that order; junction bases with no gene match: 10. CDR3 nucleotide sequence: TGTGCCACCGAAAACTCAGGGGGCGCGGAGACCCAGTACTTC. Translated: CATENSGGAETQYF.

At least ten counts were recorded for this clonotype. The chain joins TRBV25-1 to TRBJ2-5; 11 bases fit TRBD2. Losses at the gene ends were 4 bases for V and 1 base for J; bases not matched to a gene: 5. Looked up from germline, CDR1 is MGHDK and CDR2 is SYGVNS. CDR3 length equals 16 residues. The CDR3 is CASSVGLADPQETQYF. The DNA of the CDR3 is TGTGCCAGCAGTGTGGGACTAGCGGACCCCCAAGAGACCCAGTACTTC. The complete variable domain, with remaining parts taken from reference TRBV25-1 and TRBJ2-5, reads EADIYQTPRYLVIGTGKKITLECSQTMGHDKMYWYQQDPGMELHLIHYSYGVNSTEKGDLSSESTVSRIRTEHFPLTLESARPSHTSQYLCASSVGLADPQETQYFGPGTRLLVL.

This clonotype has just a few counts. The V call is TRBV19, the J call TRBJ2-5; 11 nucleotides align to TRBD2. The V gene end was trimmed by 1 base and the J gene end by 1 base; junction bases not matched to a gene: 8. The CDR3 totals 18 residues. The germline V gene has CDR1 LNHDA and CDR2 SQIVND (reference sequence). The CDR3 loop is CASSIAPALAGVQETQYF. The CDR3 bases are TGTGCCAGTAGTATAGCCCCAGCACTAGCGGGAGTCCAAGAGACCCAGTACTTC.

CDR3 in amino acids: CASSDPGRQMNTEAFF. DNA for the CDR3: TGTGCCAGCAGTGACCCCGGACGACAGATGAACACTGAAGCTTTCTTT. The V gene is TRBV6-4, the J gene TRBJ1-1; TRBD1 might be the D (5 bases). Germline CDR1 is MRHNA and CDR2 is SNTAGT. The CDR3 has 16 residues. Trimming stripped 2 bases from V and 0 bases from J, with 13 bases between.

Points on this clonotype: This sequence may be a read error, since a much larger clone differs from it by one base. This rearrangement joins TRBV2 to TRBJ1-5; D ambiguous. The CDR3 has 13 amino acids. Per the germline V gene, CDR1 is SNHLY and CDR2 is FYNNEI. V lost 8 bases and J lost 1, with 9 bases in between. Written as DNA, the CDR3 is TGTGCCAGCGCACCTTACAGCAATCAGCCCCAGCATTTT. It yields the protein CASAPYSNQPQHF.

This chain uses TRBV7-9 with TRBJ1-2, with 7 bases identical to TRBD1. CDR3 length: 13 residues. The V gene's germline CDR1 is SEHNR and CDR2 FQNEAQ (reference sequence). Trimming took 4 bases from V and 8 from J; bases not matched to a gene: 7. In nucleotides, the CDR3 is TGTGCCAGCAGCTCCGCGGCGGGACAGGGCTACACCTTC. Encoded protein: CASSSAAGQGYTF.

Note on this clonotype: A junction end diverges from the germline sequence, so it may reflect a read error. The chain has TRBV12-3 or TRBV12-4 and TRBJ2-5, with a weak D call TRBD1 (5 bases). The CDR3 length is 14 residues. The CDR3 sequence: CASDQGYLQEAQYF. In nucleotides, the CDR3 is TGTGCTAGTGACCAGGGCTACCTTCAAGAGGCCCAGTACTTC.

This clonotype was detected only a few times. This chain uses TRBV30 with TRBJ1-1, with 7 bases matching TRBD1. The V segment lost 5 bases and the J segment 10 bases; nucleotides outside the gene matches: 13. Germline lookup yields CDR1 GTSNPN and CDR2 SVGIG (reference sequence). This CDR3 has 13 amino acids. CDR3 nucleotides: TGTGCCTGGCAGGGACAGATCACTGATGTAGCTTTCTTT. Residues: CAWQGQITDVAFF.

This sequence joins TRBV29-1 and TRBJ1-2, with D hard to call. The CDR3 has 12 residues. Germline values: CDR1 SQVTM, CDR2 ANQGSEA. The V gene lost 8 bases and the J gene lost 0 bases, with 10 bases spanning the gap. DNA for the CDR3: TGCAGCTTATTTCTTTCTAACTATGGCTACACCTTC. This codes for CSLFLSNYGYTF.

This rearrangement joins TRBV20-1 to TRBJ1-2; 10 nucleotides match TRBD1. The CDR3 contains 13 residues. Germline V gene lookup returns CDR1 DFQATT and CDR2 SNEGSKA (reference sequence). V shed 5 bases, J shed 4 bases, and the junction held 4 bases outside the gene matches. CDR3 protein: CSAGTGAAYGYTF. As DNA, the CDR3 is TGCAGTGCTGGGACAGGGGCCGCCTATGGCTACACCTTC.

In its sample, this clonotype was seen many times. The chain employs TRBV29-1 and TRBJ1-4; tentative D call: TRBD1 (5 bases). With 3 bases removed from V and 2 bases from J, the gap between germline ends came to 10 bases. Germline V lookup: CDR1 SQVTM, CDR2 ANQGSEA. CDR3 length: 14 residues. CDR3 bases: TGCAGCGTTGATGGGGGGGTGACTAATGAAAAACTGTTTTTT. Residues: CSVDGGVTNEKLFF. Supplemented by reference TRBV29-1 and TRBJ1-4, the full variable domain reads SAVISQKPSRDICQRGTSLTIQCQVDSQVTMMFWYRQQPGQSLTLIATANQGSEATYESGFVIDKFPISRPNLTFSTLTVSNMSPEDSSIYLCSVDGGVTNEKLFFGSGTQLSVL.

About this clonotype: The junction departs from the called germline gene at one end, perhaps through a read error. The genes are TRBV15 and TRBJ1-4, with 12 positions matching TRBD1. The CDR3 extends over 18 amino acids. Germline V gene lookup returns CDR1 LNHNV and CDR2 YYDKDF (reference sequence). The CDR3 loop reads CAASSPGTGGRTNEKLFF. CDR3 bases: TGTGCCGCCAGCAGCCCGGGGACAGGGGGCCGAACTAATGAAAAACTGTTTTTT.

Note on this clonotype: A much larger clone lies a single base off, so this may be a read error. The J gene is TRBJ2-2, the V gene TRBV2; unclear D gene. The length of the CDR3 is 13 residues. Germline values: CDR1 SNHLY, CDR2 FYNNEI. This chain's CDR3 is CASRYFNTRELFF. Written as DNA, the CDR3 is TGTGCCAGCAGATACTTTAACACCAGGGAGCTGTTTTTT.

Concerning this clonotype itself: One end of the junction varies from germline; a read error may be responsible. The chain combines TRBV2 with TRBJ2-7; D is ambiguous. The CDR3 is 15 amino acids. The germline CDR1 and CDR2 sequences are SNHLY and FYNNEI. The CDR3 nucleotides read TGTGCCAACAGTGAACTCCCGACGGCGGAGTACGAGCAGTACTTC. This codes for CANSELPTAEYEQYF.

This chain joins TRBV11-3 and TRBJ2-7; a possible D gene is TRBD2 (6 bases). This CDR3 region has 14 residues. CDR1 is SGHNT and CDR2 is YENEEA in the germline V gene. V was clipped by 3 bases and J by 0 bases, with 9 bases between them. CDR3: CASSLGRNSYEQYF. The CDR3 coding sequence is TGTGCCAGCAGCTTGGGGAGGAACTCCTACGAGCAGTACTTC.

This clonotype was recorded at least ten times. The chain is built from TRBV7-8 and TRBJ1-2, with D perhaps matching TRBD1 (5 bases). V was pared by 2 bases and J by 4 bases, with 11 bases between. The CDR3 covers 14 residues. CDR1 is SGHVS and CDR2 is FQNEAQ in the germline V gene. The DNA of the CDR3 is TGTGCCAGCAGCTTATCGCGGGGACGCTATGGCTACACCTTC. This gives the protein CASSLSRGRYGYTF.

As to this clonotype: This could be a read error, since a much larger clone is one nucleotide away. The V gene is TRBV5-1, the J gene TRBJ1-1, with D maybe TRBD1 (6 bases). V gave up 5 bases and J gave up 3 bases, with 11 bases separating them. Germline V gene sequence: CDR1 SGHRS, CDR2 YFSETQ. The CDR3 has 13 residues. The CDR3 sequence: CASRTDSHTEAFF. DNA of the CDR3: TGCGCCAGCAGAACGGACAGCCACACTGAAGCTTTCTTT.